This T cell receptor beta chain was sequenced during a study of T cell repertoires and Cas9 in healthy adults. This clone was found a few times. CDR1 is KGHSH and CDR2 is LQKENI in the germline V gene. The ends were cut back, 3 bases at V and 1 base at J, with 12 bases in the middle. CDR3 length: 15 residues. Some clones are missing from TCRdb's copy, which holds only in-frame ones; the method was immunoSEQ multiplex PCR. Of about 20,000 clones listed, roughly nine tenths are singletons. The sequence derives from a human donor in good health. The gene calls are TRBV18 and TRBJ1-1; D is ambiguous. The sequenced sample was CD4+ effector T cells (CD127+, CD25-, CD137-, CD154-) from PBMCs; culture status not recorded. DNA of the CDR3: TGTGCCAGCTCACCTCTAGGAGACAAGAACACTGAAGCTTTCTTT. Translation: CASSPLGDKNTEAFF.